These 16 T cell receptor beta chains came from one sample sequenced in a study of T cell responses to AZD1222 COVID-19 vaccine. The assay was immunoSEQ multiplex PCR, and TCRdb's table has in-frame clones only and misses some. The data contain approximately 160,000 clones, about 90% of them singletons. The sequences come from peripheral blood, collected 28 days after the second AZD1222 dose. These receptors were collected from an adult who received the AZD1222 COVID-19 vaccine.

V is TRBV19 and J is TRBJ1-4, with D uncertain. Trimming stripped 7 bases from V and 4 bases from J, with 10 bases between. The germline V gene encodes CDR1 LNHDA and CDR2 SQIVND (reference sequence). The CDR3 is 13 amino acids. The CDR3 coding sequence is TGTGCCAGTAAAAGCCCGTATAATGAAAAACTGTTTTTT. Its protein product is CASKSPYNEKLFF.

This chain uses TRBV3-1 (or the pseudogene TRBV3-2) with TRBJ2-5; D unclear. Trimming pared 0 bases from V and 6 bases from J, leaving 8 bases between. Germline CDR1 LGHDT, CDR2 YNNKEL (reference sequence). There are 13 residues in the CDR3. CDR3 sequence reads: CASSQDSKQTQYF. CDR3 sequence (DNA): TGTGCCAGCAGCCAAGACTCCAAACAGACCCAGTACTTC.

This sequence joins TRBV5-1 and TRBJ2-1; 8 bases align to TRBD1. This CDR3 region has 15 residues. V lost 4 bases and J lost 1; bases outside the gene matches: 4. CDR1 SGHRS and CDR2 YFSETQ come from the germline V gene. CDR3 region: CASSLTGGSYNEQFF. CDR3 DNA: TGCGCCAGCAGCCTCACAGGGGGGTCCTACAATGAGCAGTTCTTC.

The chain combines TRBV15 with TRBJ2-7; no reliable D call. The CDR3 is 11 amino acids. Trimming left V 3 bases short and J 5 bases short, with 5 bases between. From germline, CDR1 is LNHNV and CDR2 YYDKDF (reference sequence). The CDR3 spells CATSRFDEQYF. In nucleotides, the CDR3 is TGTGCCACCAGCAGGTTTGACGAGCAGTACTTC.

This clone was found once. V usage is TRBV6-1 and J usage is TRBJ1-4, with D perhaps matching TRBD1 (5 bases). Trimming took 3 bases from V and 8 from J, leaving 13 bases between them. Germline-derived CDR1 and CDR2 are MNHNS and SASEGT. This CDR3 is built from 14 residues. CDR3 amino acids: CASSEGGGEEKLFF. CDR3 bases: TGTGCCAGCAGTGAGGGGGGTGGGGAGGAAAAACTGTTTTTT.

The table lists this clone with a few counts. The V call is TRBV7-2, the J call TRBJ2-1, with 8 bases matching TRBD2. V trimming: 5 bases; J trimming: 1 base; junction bases outside the gene matches: 4. The CDR3 is 15 amino acids. The germline CDR1 and CDR2 sequences are SGHTA and FQGNSA. The CDR3 region has the DNA TGTGCCAGCAGCGCTACGGGGGGGTCCTACAATGAGCAGTTCTTC. Residues: CASSATGGSYNEQFF.

This sequence joins TRBV7-2 and TRBJ1-2; 7 bases line up with TRBD1. The germline V gene has CDR1 SGHTA and CDR2 FQGNSA. The V and J ends lost 1 base and 2 bases, in that order; junction bases with no gene match: 1. This CDR3 has 14 amino acids. Written as DNA, the CDR3 is TGTGCCAGCAGCTTAGGGACAGGCAACTATGGCTACACCTTC. Protein product: CASSLGTGNYGYTF.

This clone was observed a handful of times. This chain connects TRBV6-4 to TRBJ2-3, with TRBD2 matching over 11 bases. V shed 7 bases and J 5 bases; nucleotides not matched to a gene: 8. Germline V CDR1 and CDR2: MRHNA, SNTAGT. The CDR3 length is 15 residues. The CDR3 DNA follows: TGTGCCAGCAAACCCACTAGCGGGGGTGGAGATACGCAGTATTTT. It codes for CASKPTSGGGDTQYF.

The genes are TRBV19 and TRBJ1-2, with D possibly being TRBD1 (6 bases). Germline V CDR1 and CDR2: LNHDA, SQIVND (reference sequence). V was clipped by 5 bases and J by 0 bases, with 13 bases between them. The CDR3 runs to 15 residues. The DNA for the CDR3 is TGTGCCAGTAGTGTGGACAGCTACCCTAACTATGGCTACACCTTC. Encoded protein: CASSVDSYPNYGYTF.

In this sample, this clone turned up many times. The chain joins TRBV6-5 to TRBJ2-1; 9 nucleotides line up with TRBD2. Germline assignment: CDR1 MNHEY and CDR2 SVGAGI. V trimming: 10 bases; J trimming: 6 bases; junction bases outside the gene matches: 10. The CDR3 sequence is 14 residues long. CDR3 sequence reads: CATVAGDSINEQFF. The CDR3 bases are TGTGCCACCGTAGCGGGGGACTCCATCAATGAGCAGTTCTTC.

The rearrangement uses TRBV5-1 and TRBJ1-1; a possible D gene is TRBD1 (6 bases). The CDR3 is 13 residues long. Per the germline V gene, CDR1 is SGHRS and CDR2 is YFSETQ. V gave up 0 bases and J gave up 6 bases, with 9 bases separating them. The CDR3 sequence: CASSLGGRPEAFF. The DNA of the CDR3 is TGCGCCAGCAGCTTGGGGGGGCGACCTGAAGCTTTCTTT. The whole variable domain, remainder taken from reference TRBV5-1 and TRBJ1-1, is KAGVTQTPRYLIKTRGQQVTLSCSPISGHRSVSWYQQTPGQGLQFLFEYFSETQRNKGNFPGRFSGRQFSNSRSEMNVSTLELGDSALYLCASSLGGRPEAFFGQGTRLTVV.

The chain employs TRBV12-3 or TRBV12-4 and TRBJ2-1, with D perhaps matching TRBD1 (5 bases). The CDR3 covers 12 residues. Trimming left V 6 bases short and J 9 bases short, with 12 bases between. CDR3: CASRGDPPEQFF. The DNA for the CDR3 is TGTGCCAGCAGAGGGGATCCCCCTGAGCAGTTCTTC.

The chain combines TRBV7-9 with TRBJ1-1; D uncertain. V was cut by 1 base and J by 0 bases, with 9 bases left in between. Per germline, CDR1 SEHNR and CDR2 FQNEAQ (reference sequence). This CDR3 comprises 15 residues. The CDR3 loop is CASSLETRMNTEAFF. CDR3 nucleotides: TGTGCCAGCAGCTTAGAGACCAGGATGAACACTGAAGCTTTCTTT. The whole variable domain, remainder taken from reference TRBV7-9 and TRBJ1-1, is DTGVSQNPRHKITKRGQNVTFRCDPISEHNRLYWYRQTLGQGPEFLTYFQNEAQLEKSRLLSDRFSAERPKGSFSTLEIQRTEQGDSAMYLCASSLETRMNTEAFFGQGTRLTVV.

V usage is TRBV15 and J usage is TRBJ1-4, with D possibly being TRBD1 (5 bases). Germline V gene data show CDR1 as LNHNV and CDR2 as YYDKDF (reference sequence). The V and J ends lost 0 bases and 5 bases respectively, with 10 bases between them. This CDR3 has 15 residues. In DNA, the CDR3 is TGTGCCACCAGCAGAGATAGGGCAGGGAATGAAAAACTGTTTTTT. Protein: CATSRDRAGNEKLFF. Looking up the rest from reference TRBV15 and TRBJ1-4 gives the full variable domain: DAMVIQNPRYQVTQFGKPVTLSCSQTLNHNVMYWYQQKSSQAPKLLFHYYDKDFNNEADTPDNFQSRRPNTSFCFLDIRSPGLGDTAMYLCATSRDRAGNEKLFFGSGTQLSVL.

This rearrangement joins TRBV2 to TRBJ1-1; the D is unclear. Germline loops: CDR1 SNHLY, CDR2 FYNNEI. CDR3 length: 13 amino acids. Trimming removed 2 bases from V and 4 bases from J, with 8 bases in between. DNA for the CDR3: TGTGCCAGCAGTGAATACGGCCTCACTGAAGCTTTCTTT. It yields the protein CASSEYGLTEAFF.

The chain uses TRBV7-9 and TRBJ2-7; 7 nucleotides match TRBD1. From germline, CDR1 is SEHNR and CDR2 FQNEAQ (reference sequence). The CDR3 is 16 residues long. Trimming took 6 bases from V and 1 from J; bases not matched to a gene: 12. DNA of the CDR3: TGTGCCAGCAGTCCCGTCGACAGGGAAACTTCCTACGAGCAGTACTTC. Translated: CASSPVDRETSYEQYF. Looking up the rest from reference TRBV7-9 and TRBJ2-7 gives the full variable domain: DTGVSQNPRHKITKRGQNVTFRCDPISEHNRLYWYRQTLGQGPEFLTYFQNEAQLEKSRLLSDRFSAERPKGSFSTLEIQRTEQGDSAMYLCASSPVDRETSYEQYFGPGTRLTVT.